Below, 8 T cell receptor beta chains from the same sample are listed, as sequenced in a study of OX40 agonist ivuxolimab in advanced cancers. Assay used: immunoSEQ multiplex PCR; TCRdb lists only in-frame clones, some missing. Of 65,000 to 80,000 clones listed, under 90% are singletons. This specimen was CD4+ or CD8+ T cells sorted from blood, taken in a trial of the OX40 agonist ivuxolimab. Source of these receptors: an adult with an advanced solid tumor such as melanoma, head and neck, liver or kidney cancer.

V usage is TRBV6-6 and J usage is TRBJ2-5; D might be TRBD1 (6 bases). The germline V and J ends were trimmed by 0 bases and 5 bases, with 13 bases remaining between them. The germline gives CDR1 MNHNY, CDR2 SVGAGI (reference sequence). The CDR3 totals 15 residues. The CDR3 nucleotides are TGTGCCAGCAGTTACTCTAGGGGGTCGGGGGAGACCCAGTACTTC. This sequence encodes CASSYSRGSGETQYF.

This clone was counted between two and nine times. The rearrangement joins TRBV7-2 to TRBJ2-1; unclear D gene. The germline gives CDR1 SGHTA, CDR2 FQGNSA. V lost 5 bases to trimming and J lost 2 bases, with 10 bases between them. The CDR3 sequence is 14 residues long. The CDR3, as DNA: TGTGCCAGCAGCCCCGACCCGACCTACAATGAGCAGTTCTTC. Protein: CASSPDPTYNEQFF.

The chain is built from TRBV28 and TRBJ2-7; 13 nucleotides line up with TRBD2. Germline V gene data show CDR1 as MDHEN and CDR2 as SYDVKM. CDR3 length: 14 residues. V gave up 6 bases and J gave up 5 bases; unmatched junction bases: 4. The CDR3 is CASSSGLAGDEQYF. CDR3 coding DNA: TGTGCCAGCAGCTCAGGACTAGCGGGAGACGAGCAGTACTTC.

J is TRBJ1-3 and V is TRBV28, with a weak D call TRBD1 (5 bases). Germline V gene lookup returns CDR1 MDHEN and CDR2 SYDVKM. Trimming removed 4 bases from V and 1 base from J, with 14 bases in between. The CDR3 length is 16 residues. CDR3: CASSSPGGKSGNTIYF. The CDR3, as DNA: TGTGCCAGCAGTTCTCCCGGGGGTAAATCTGGAAACACCATATATTTT.

The rearrangement uses TRBV20-1 and TRBJ1-1, with TRBD1 as a possible D gene (5 bases). The germline CDR1 and CDR2 sequences are DFQATT and SNEGSKA (reference sequence). With 6 bases removed from V and 10 bases from J, the gap between germline ends came to 15 bases. This CDR3 is built from 11 residues. The CDR3 nucleotides read TGCAGTGCCCCCCGGGTGGGGACAGCTTTCTTT. Translation: CSAPRVGTAFF.

The chain is built from TRBV11-2 and TRBJ2-5, with D possibly TRBD1 on 7 matching bases. Trimming pared 1 base from V and 7 bases from J, leaving 25 bases between. This CDR3 spans 18 amino acids. The germline V gene encodes CDR1 SGHAT and CDR2 FQNNGV. This chain's CDR3 is CASSLGGAGTASVGTQYF. The CDR3 DNA reads as TGTGCCAGCAGCTTAGGGGGGGCTGGGACAGCCTCAGTTGGGACCCAGTACTTC.

The rearrangement joins TRBV7-2 to TRBJ2-1; a weak D match, TRBD1 (6 bases). CDR1 SGHTA and CDR2 FQGNSA come from the germline V gene. Deletions cut 5 bases from V and 11 bases from J, with 22 bases between. This CDR3 region has 15 residues. As DNA, the CDR3 is TGTGCCAGCAGCGTAGGGAGAGGGCAGGGGCTCAAGCAGTTCTTC. This codes for CASSVGRGQGLKQFF.

The V call is TRBV27, the J call TRBJ2-5; 8 bases are a match to TRBD1. This CDR3 spans 17 amino acids. Germline V gene lookup returns CDR1 MNHEY and CDR2 SMNVEV (reference sequence). The V gene end was trimmed by 5 bases and the J gene end by 2 bases; junction bases not matched to a gene: 13. Written as DNA, the CDR3 is TGTGCCAGCAGTCCAGGGACAGGCAAACCGAAACAAGAGACCCAGTACTTC. Its translation: CASSPGTGKPKQETQYF.